This TCR beta chain was captured by sequencing in a study of blood T cell repertoires in COVID-19. Only in-frame clones appear in the TCRdb table, and some are missing; sequencing was by immunoSEQ multiplex PCR. In the table there are some 220,000 clones, around 90% of which are singletons. Participants were aged roughly 18 to 89 years from around 24 US areas. Germline assignment: CDR1 SQVTM and CDR2 ANQGSEA. Trimming took off 1 base at V and 0 bases at J, with 10 bases between the two ends. The CDR3 consists of 14 residues. Sequences were obtained from PBMCs or T cells enriched from blood (not recorded which). The source is a woman aged 25 to 39 who had recovered from COVID-19. This chain joins TRBV29-1 and TRBJ2-7; a weak D match, TRBD1 (5 bases). CDR3 DNA sequence: TGCAGCGTTGAAGGGGGCAGGTCCTCCTACGAGCAGTACTTC. Its translation: CSVEGGRSSYEQYF.